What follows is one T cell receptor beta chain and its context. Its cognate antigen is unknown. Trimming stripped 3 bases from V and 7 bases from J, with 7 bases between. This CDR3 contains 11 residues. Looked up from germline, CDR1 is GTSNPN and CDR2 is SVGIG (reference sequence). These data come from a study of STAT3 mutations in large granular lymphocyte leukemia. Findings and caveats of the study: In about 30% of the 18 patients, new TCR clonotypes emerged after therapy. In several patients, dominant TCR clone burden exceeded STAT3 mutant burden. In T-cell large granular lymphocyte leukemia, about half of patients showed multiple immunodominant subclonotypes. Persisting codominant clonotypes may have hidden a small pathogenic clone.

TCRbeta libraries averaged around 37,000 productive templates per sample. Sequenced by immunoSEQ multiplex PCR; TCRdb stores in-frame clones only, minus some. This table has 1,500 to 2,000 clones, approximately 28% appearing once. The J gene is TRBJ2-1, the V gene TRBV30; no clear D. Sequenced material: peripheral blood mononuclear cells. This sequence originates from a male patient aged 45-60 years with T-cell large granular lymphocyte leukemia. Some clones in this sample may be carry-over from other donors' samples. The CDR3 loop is CAWSGLNEQFF. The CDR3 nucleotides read TGTGCCTGGAGCGGTCTTAATGAGCAGTTCTTC.